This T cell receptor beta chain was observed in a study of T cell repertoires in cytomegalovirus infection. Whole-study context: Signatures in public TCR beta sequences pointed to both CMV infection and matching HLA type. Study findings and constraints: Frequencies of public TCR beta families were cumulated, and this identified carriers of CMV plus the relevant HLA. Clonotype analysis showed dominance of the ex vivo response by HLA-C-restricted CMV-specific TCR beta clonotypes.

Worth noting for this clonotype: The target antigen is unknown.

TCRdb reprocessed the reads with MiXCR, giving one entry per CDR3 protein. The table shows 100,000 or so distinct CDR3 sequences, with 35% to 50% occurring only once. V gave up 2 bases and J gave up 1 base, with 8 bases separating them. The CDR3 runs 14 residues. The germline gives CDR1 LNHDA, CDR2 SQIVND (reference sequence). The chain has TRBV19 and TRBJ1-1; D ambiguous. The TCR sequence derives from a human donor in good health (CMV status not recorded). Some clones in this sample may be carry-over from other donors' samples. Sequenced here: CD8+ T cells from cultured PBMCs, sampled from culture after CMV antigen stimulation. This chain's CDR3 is CASSIFDGNTEAFF. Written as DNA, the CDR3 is TGTGCCAGTAGTATATTCGACGGGAACACTGAAGCTTTCTTT.